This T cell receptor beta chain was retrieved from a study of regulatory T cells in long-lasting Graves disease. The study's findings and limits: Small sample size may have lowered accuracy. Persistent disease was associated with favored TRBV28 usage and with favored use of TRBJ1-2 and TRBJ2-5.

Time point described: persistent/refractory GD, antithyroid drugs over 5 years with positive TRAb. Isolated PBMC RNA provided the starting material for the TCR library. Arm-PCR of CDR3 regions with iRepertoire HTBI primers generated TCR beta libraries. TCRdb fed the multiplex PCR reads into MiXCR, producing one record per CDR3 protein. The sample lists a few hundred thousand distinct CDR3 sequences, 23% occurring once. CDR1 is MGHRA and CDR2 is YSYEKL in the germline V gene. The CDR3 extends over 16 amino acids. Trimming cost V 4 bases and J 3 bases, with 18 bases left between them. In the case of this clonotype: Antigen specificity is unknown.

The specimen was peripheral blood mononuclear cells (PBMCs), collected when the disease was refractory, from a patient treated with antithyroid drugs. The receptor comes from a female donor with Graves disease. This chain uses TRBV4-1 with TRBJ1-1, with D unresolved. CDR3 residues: CASSRLQELTDTEAFF. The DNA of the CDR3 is TGCGCCAGCAGCCGCCTTCAGGAGTTAACGGACACTGAAGCTTTCTTT.